The TCR beta chain described here comes from a study of blood T cell repertoires in COVID-19. Using immunoSEQ multiplex PCR, the repertoire was profiled, and TCRdb retains in-frame clones only, with some absent. The profile shows about 58,000 clones, more than 70% of them singletons. This clone was observed a handful of times. Source material: peripheral blood. The sequence derives from a human donor in a cohort sampled during active COVID-19.

Written as DNA, the CDR3 is TGTGCCAGTAGTATAGACTCGAAGAGGCGGGGTGGCAATCAGCCCCAGCATTTT. Amino acid sequence: CASSIDSKRRGGNQPQHF. The chain joins TRBV19 to TRBJ1-5; D gene unclear. The germline gives CDR1 LNHDA, CDR2 SQIVND (reference sequence). The CDR3 runs 18 residues. Trimming left V 0 bases short and J 2 bases short, with 17 bases between.